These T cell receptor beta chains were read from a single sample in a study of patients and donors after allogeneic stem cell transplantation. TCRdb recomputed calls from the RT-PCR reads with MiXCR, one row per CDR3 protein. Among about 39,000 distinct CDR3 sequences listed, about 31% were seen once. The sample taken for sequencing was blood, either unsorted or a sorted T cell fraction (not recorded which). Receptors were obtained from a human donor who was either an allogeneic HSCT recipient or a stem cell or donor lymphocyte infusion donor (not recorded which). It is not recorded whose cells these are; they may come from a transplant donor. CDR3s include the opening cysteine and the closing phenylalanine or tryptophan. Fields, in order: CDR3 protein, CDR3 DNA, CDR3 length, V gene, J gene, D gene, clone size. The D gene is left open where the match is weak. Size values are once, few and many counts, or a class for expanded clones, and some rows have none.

CDR3 protein: CAISEGTGAYGYTF
CDR3 DNA: TGTGCCATCAGTGAAGGGACAGGAGCCTATGGCTACACCTTC
CDR3 length: 14
V gene: TRBV10-3
J gene: TRBJ1-2
D gene: TRBD1
clone size: many

CDR3 protein: CASRPLVDYGYTF
CDR3 DNA: TGTGCCAGCAGACCACTGGTGGACTATGGCTACACCTTC
CDR3 length: 13
V gene: TRBV5-6
J gene: TRBJ1-2
D gene: -
clone size: -

CDR3 protein: CASSFWDRVGIDTNEKLFF
CDR3 DNA: TGTGCCAGCAGTTTCTGGGACAGGGTTGGAATTGATACAAATGAAAAACTGTTTTTT
CDR3 length: 19
V gene: TRBV12-3/TRBV12-4
J gene: TRBJ1-4
D gene: TRBD1
clone size: -

CDR3 protein: CASSLGQPKGETQYF
CDR3 DNA: TGCGCCAGCAGCTTGGGACAGCCAAAGGGAGAGACCCAGTACTTC
CDR3 length: 15
V gene: TRBV5-1
J gene: TRBJ2-5
D gene: -
clone size: -

CDR3 protein: CASSRLANTGELFF
CDR3 DNA: TGTGCCAGCAGCCGACTAGCGAACACCGGGGAGCTGTTTTTT
CDR3 length: 14
V gene: TRBV7-9
J gene: TRBJ2-2
D gene: -
clone size: -

CDR3 protein: CASNRPDRANEKLFF
CDR3 DNA: TGTGCCAGCAACCGACCGGACAGAGCCAATGAAAAACTGTTTTTT
CDR3 length: 15
V gene: TRBV28
J gene: TRBJ1-4
D gene: -
clone size: -

CDR3 protein: CSLSSRDSNYGYTF
CDR3 DNA: TGCAGTCTCTCTTCCCGGGACTCTAACTATGGCTACACCTTC
CDR3 length: 14
V gene: TRBV20-1
J gene: TRBJ1-2
D gene: -
clone size: few

CDR3 protein: CASRRGTSGSDTQYF
CDR3 DNA: TGTGCCAGCAGACGGGGGACTAGCGGGAGTGATACGCAGTATTTT
CDR3 length: 15
V gene: TRBV7-2
J gene: TRBJ2-3
D gene: TRBD2
clone size: few

CDR3 protein: CASSLDPGLSEAFF
CDR3 DNA: TGCGCCAGCAGCTTGGACCCGGGGCTCTCTGAAGCTTTCTTT
CDR3 length: 14
V gene: TRBV5-1
J gene: TRBJ1-1
D gene: -
clone size: -

CDR3 protein: CASSPNRGSDQPQHF
CDR3 DNA: TGTGCCAGCTCACCAAACAGGGGCAGCGATCAGCCCCAGCATTTT
CDR3 length: 15
V gene: TRBV18
J gene: TRBJ1-5
D gene: TRBD1
clone size: many

CDR3 protein: CASTTGLRSYNEQFF
CDR3 DNA: TGTGCCAGCACCACAGGGCTAAGGTCCTACAATGAGCAGTTCTTC
CDR3 length: 15
V gene: TRBV6-2/TRBV6-3
J gene: TRBJ2-1
D gene: -
clone size: few

CDR3 protein: CATSRSPSSSNSGNTIYF
CDR3 DNA: TGTGCCACCAGCAGATCCCCTTCTTCCAGCAACTCTGGAAACACCATATATTTT
CDR3 length: 18
V gene: TRBV15
J gene: TRBJ1-3
D gene: -
clone size: few

CDR3 protein: CASSFAAGKRRTDTQYF
CDR3 DNA: TGTGCCAGCAGCTTCGCAGCGGGAAAACGGCGCACAGATACGCAGTATTTT
CDR3 length: 17
V gene: TRBV7-2
J gene: TRBJ2-3
D gene: TRBD2
clone size: -

CDR3 protein: CASRQRGLGEKLFF
CDR3 DNA: TGTGCCAGCAGACAAAGGGGGCTAGGGGAAAAACTGTTTTTT
CDR3 length: 14
V gene: TRBV27
J gene: TRBJ1-4
D gene: TRBD1
clone size: few

CDR3 protein: CASSLRGVSYEQYF
CDR3 DNA: TGTGCCAGCTCACTCAGGGGGGTCTCCTACGAGCAGTACTTC
CDR3 length: 14
V gene: TRBV18
J gene: TRBJ2-7
D gene: -
clone size: few

CDR3 protein: CSAHTASGSPDTQYF
CDR3 DNA: TGCAGTGCGCACACGGCTAGCGGGAGCCCAGATACGCAGTATTTT
CDR3 length: 15
V gene: TRBV20-1
J gene: TRBJ2-3
D gene: TRBD2
clone size: few

CDR3 protein: CSASRGYQPQHF
CDR3 DNA: TGCAGTGCTAGTAGGGGATATCAGCCCCAGCATTTT
CDR3 length: 12
V gene: TRBV20-1
J gene: TRBJ1-5
D gene: -
clone size: -

CDR3 protein: CASLWEPDFTDTQYF
CDR3 DNA: TGCGCCAGCCTATGGGAACCGGATTTCACAGATACGCAGTATTTT
CDR3 length: 15
V gene: TRBV5-1
J gene: TRBJ2-3
D gene: -
clone size: once

CDR3 protein: CASSLAVRNTEAFF
CDR3 DNA: TGTGCCAGCAGCTTAGCGGTCAGGAACACTGAAGCTTTCTTT
CDR3 length: 14
V gene: TRBV7-9
J gene: TRBJ1-1
D gene: -
clone size: few

CDR3 protein: CSVIGVRGQFF
CDR3 DNA: TGCAGCGTTATCGGTGTCCGGGGGCAGTTCTTC
CDR3 length: 11
V gene: TRBV29-1
J gene: TRBJ2-1
D gene: -
clone size: -

CDR3 protein: CSARPPTRAQETQYF
CDR3 DNA: TGCAGTGCTAGACCCCCGACGCGGGCCCAAGAGACCCAGTACTTC
CDR3 length: 15
V gene: TRBV20-1
J gene: TRBJ2-5
D gene: -
clone size: few

CDR3 protein: CASSQDTGGGADTQYF
CDR3 DNA: TGCGCCAGCAGCCAAGATACGGGCGGGGGAGCAGATACGCAGTATTTT
CDR3 length: 16
V gene: TRBV4-3
J gene: TRBJ2-3
D gene: TRBD2
clone size: few

CDR3 protein: CASSLEPGRDIQYF
CDR3 DNA: TGTGCCAGCAGTCTAGAACCGGGACGGGACATTCAGTACTTC
CDR3 length: 14
V gene: TRBV7-3
J gene: TRBJ2-4
D gene: -
clone size: few

CDR3 protein: CASSSSQTPGNTGELFF
CDR3 DNA: TGTGCCAGCAGTTCATCACAGACCCCGGGGAACACCGGGGAGCTGTTTTTT
CDR3 length: 17
V gene: TRBV27
J gene: TRBJ2-2
D gene: -
clone size: -

CDR3 protein: CASSLAGLKYNEQFF
CDR3 DNA: TGTGCCAGCAGTTTAGCTGGACTTAAGTACAATGAGCAGTTCTTC
CDR3 length: 15
V gene: TRBV12-3/TRBV12-4
J gene: TRBJ2-1
D gene: -
clone size: -

CDR3 protein: CASSQERHFYEQYF
CDR3 DNA: TGCGCCAGCAGCCAAGAACGGCATTTCTACGAGCAGTACTTC
CDR3 length: 14
V gene: TRBV4-3
J gene: TRBJ2-7
D gene: -
clone size: -

CDR3 protein: CSATRDNTYEQYF
CDR3 DNA: TGCAGTGCAACCCGGGACAACACCTACGAGCAGTACTTC
CDR3 length: 13
V gene: TRBV20-1
J gene: TRBJ2-7
D gene: -
clone size: -